This T cell receptor beta chain emerged from a study of spatial heterogeneity in lung cancer. Study-level points and caveats: Expanded tumor TCRs that were ubiquitous appeared in blood more at resection than follow-up.

With regard to this clonotype: Its antigen is not known.

Between the trimmed V and J ends, which lost 2 bases and 4 bases, there was a span of 8 bases. Germline values: CDR1 SEHNR, CDR2 FQNEAQ (reference sequence). CDR3 length equals 13 residues. The time point here: sample taken at primary tumor resection. The sequenced material consisted of unsorted whole RNA from tumor, nontumor lung or frozen PBMC. The donors were 55 to 85 patients with non-small cell lung cancer that was early-stage and untreated. TCR cDNA molecules were tagged individually, and each one carried a unique molecular identifier. TCRdb reanalysed the 5' RACE reads using MiXCR and keeps one entry per CDR3 protein. The profile shows 49,000 or so distinct CDR3 sequences, about 10% of them singletons.

The sample was PBMCs, taken at surgery. The clonotype originates from a female donor with early-stage non-small cell lung cancer. The chain recombines TRBV7-9 with TRBJ1-2; D gene uncertain. In DNA form, the CDR3 reads TGTGCCAGCAGCTTACGGCAGGTCTATGGCTACACCTTC. This encodes CASSLRQVYGYTF.